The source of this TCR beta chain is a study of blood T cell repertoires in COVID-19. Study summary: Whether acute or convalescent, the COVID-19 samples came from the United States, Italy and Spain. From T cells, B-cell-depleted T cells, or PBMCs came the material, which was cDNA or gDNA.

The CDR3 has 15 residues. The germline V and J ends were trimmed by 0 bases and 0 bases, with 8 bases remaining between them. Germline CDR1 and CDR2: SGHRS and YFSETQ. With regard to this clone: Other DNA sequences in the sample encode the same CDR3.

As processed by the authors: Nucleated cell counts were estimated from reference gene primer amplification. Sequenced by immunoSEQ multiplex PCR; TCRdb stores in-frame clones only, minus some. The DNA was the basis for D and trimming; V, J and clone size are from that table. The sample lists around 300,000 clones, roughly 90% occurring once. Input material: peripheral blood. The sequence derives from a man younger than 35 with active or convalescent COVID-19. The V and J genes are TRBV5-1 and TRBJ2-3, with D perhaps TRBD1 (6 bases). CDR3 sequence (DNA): TGCGCCAGCAGCTTGGTAGGGGGTAGCACAGATACGCAGTATTTT. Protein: CASSLVGGSTDTQYF.